The table lists the clone carrying this T cell receptor (beta chain) with many counts. Its specificity is unknown. The sample comes from a study of T cells after yellow fever vaccination. Study as a whole: Those fractions that held only low numbers of cells were prepared using the SMART-Seq v4 Ultra Low Input RNA kit.

Germline-derived CDR1 and CDR2 are SEHNR and FQNEAQ (reference sequence). The ends were cut back, 1 base at V and 8 bases at J, with 14 bases in the middle. This CDR3 has 14 amino acids. In making TCR cDNA, 5'RACE template switching added a universal primer site and UMIs to it. TCRdb ran MiXCR on the 5' RACE reads and lists one entry per CDR3 protein. The data hold 300,000 to 400,000 distinct CDR3 sequences, with over 8% observed a single time. Regarding the study as a whole: Abundant clonotypes from the bulk population could have been carried over as contaminants into FACS-sorted repertoires.

The sequenced sample was PBMCs, obtained on the day of the first yellow fever vaccination. The TCR comes from a man aged 18 to 29 who received the YFV17D yellow fever vaccine. The chain has TRBV7-9 and TRBJ1-2, with a tentative D call TRBD1 (5 bases). In DNA form, the CDR3 reads TGTGCCAGCAGCTTAGAGAGGGGACCGGGGGGCTACACCTTC. As protein: CASSLERGPGGYTF.